These 30 T cell receptor beta chains originate from one sample sequenced in a study of Ad26.COV2.S vaccination and SARS-CoV-2 variants. Repertoires were generated with immunoSEQ multiplex PCR, while TCRdb's copy carries only in-frame clones and drops some. The sample contains around 340,000 clones, around 88% of which appear only once. Regarding treatment: around 19 received Ad26.COV2.S at low or high dose, single or two shots; five or six received placebo; per-sample allocation not given. Samples came from day 63 after the first vaccine or placebo injection. The specimen was peripheral blood, collected in a trial of Ad26.COV2.S vaccine versus placebo. The receptors come from a person aged 18 to 65 who received the Ad26.COV2.S COVID-19 vaccine or a placebo.

This chain links TRBV15 with TRBJ2-5; TRBD1 aligns across 7 bases. In germline, CDR1 is LNHNV, CDR2 YYDKDF (reference sequence). The CDR3 is made up of 16 amino acids. V shed 5 bases, J shed 5 bases, and the junction held 14 bases outside the gene matches. As DNA, the CDR3 is TGTGCCACCAGCTACCGAACAGGGGCATCCAAGGAGACCCAGTACTTC. Protein: CATSYRTGASKETQYF.

A remark on this clone: The sample has other DNA sequences that encode this CDR3 too. The chain links TRBV2 to TRBJ2-7, with D unresolved. Germline loops: CDR1 SNHLY, CDR2 FYNNEI. The ends were cut back, 3 bases at V and 0 bases at J, with 3 bases in the middle. The CDR3 is 12 residues long. CDR3 nucleotide sequence: TGTGCCAGCAGTGAGAGCTCCTACGAGCAGTACTTC. Protein sequence: CASSESSYEQYF.

Points on this clone: This specimen includes other DNA sequences encoding the same CDR3. The genes are TRBV5-1 and TRBJ1-1, with D uncertain. The ends were cut back, 4 bases at V and 0 bases at J, with 7 bases in the middle. Germline assignment: CDR1 SGHRS and CDR2 YFSETQ. The CDR3 spans 13 residues. The CDR3 coding sequence is TGCGCCAGCAGCCCGAGGGTGAACACTGAAGCTTTCTTT. Protein product: CASSPRVNTEAFF.

V and J are TRBV18 and TRBJ1-5, with TRBD1 identical over 9 bases. Germline loops: CDR1 KGHSH, CDR2 LQKENI. V dropped 3 bases and J dropped 6; count of bases not matched to a gene: 15. The CDR3 contains 18 residues. The CDR3 nucleotides are TGTGCCAGCTCACCCTTTGGACAGGGGAATGTAGGATTTCAGCCCCAGCATTTT. Amino acids: CASSPFGQGNVGFQPQHF.

The chain recombines TRBV12-3 or TRBV12-4 with TRBJ1-1; no clear D. The V end was cut by 2 bases, the J end by 6 bases, with 7 bases between. CDR3 size: 12 residues. The CDR3 bases are TGTGCCAGCAGTTTATTGGGCCCTGAAGCTTTCTTT. Translated, it gives CASSLLGPEAFF.

This sequence joins TRBV7-2 and TRBJ1-3; maybe TRBD1 (6 bases). Germline V gives CDR1 SGHTA, CDR2 FQGNSA. Trimming left V 6 bases short and J 0 bases short, with 12 bases between. The CDR3 totals 15 residues. The CDR3 nucleotides are TGTGCCAGCAGGCCCCAGGGGTCCTCTGGAAACACCATATATTTT. Translating gives CASRPQGSSGNTIYF.

The CDR3 is CATSRNTPGTDTGELFF. The CDR3 nucleotides are TGTGCCACCAGCAGGAATACGCCCGGGACAGACACCGGGGAGCTGTTTTTT. The gene calls are TRBV15 and TRBJ2-2, with 7 bases fitting TRBD1. The CDR3 runs 17 residues. The germline gives CDR1 LNHNV, CDR2 YYDKDF (reference sequence). J gave up 3 bases and V 3 bases, and 10 bases lay outside the gene matches.

The chain links TRBV4-2 to TRBJ1-1; D is unclear. This CDR3 spans 14 amino acids. Germline V gene sequence: CDR1 LGHNA, CDR2 YNFKEQ. With 0 bases removed from V and 5 bases from J, the gap between germline ends came to 10 bases. CDR3 in DNA: TGTGCCAGCAGCCAAGAAGCAGAGGTTACTGAAGCTTTCTTT. This gives the protein CASSQEAEVTEAFF.

This clone occurred many times. Here the CDR3 DNA reads TGTGCCAGCAGTTCTACGGACAGGGGGAACACCGGGGAGCTGTTTTTT. It specifies CASSSTDRGNTGELFF. This chain joins TRBV11-1 and TRBJ2-2; TRBD1 agrees at 9 bases. V gave up 6 bases and J gave up 1 base; unmatched junction bases: 6. The CDR3 extends over 16 amino acids. Germline CDR1 SGHAT, CDR2 FQDESV (reference sequence).

This clone was recorded once. The chain uses TRBV5-6 and TRBJ1-1; 8 positions match TRBD1. The V and J ends lost 0 bases and 4 bases, in that order; junction bases with no gene match: 8. CDR1 and CDR2 from the germline V gene are SGHDT and YYEEEE. CDR3 length: 16 amino acids. CDR3 in amino acids: CASSLAGQGFITEAFF. The CDR3 DNA reads TGTGCCAGCAGCTTGGCCGGACAGGGATTTATCACTGAAGCTTTCTTT.

Here the CDR3 reads CASSPGAGGQETQYF. In DNA, the CDR3 is TGTGCCAGCAGCCCAGGGGCAGGGGGCCAGGAGACCCAGTACTTC. V is TRBV6-2 or TRBV6-3 and J is TRBJ2-5, with 8 bases matching TRBD1. Trimming removed 6 bases from V and 5 bases from J; junction bases left unmatched: 11. The CDR3 extends over 15 amino acids. Per germline, CDR1 MNHEY and CDR2 SVGEGT.

The rearrangement links TRBV7-9 to TRBJ1-6; D gene uncertain. CDR3 size: 15 residues. Trimming removed 1 base from V and 5 bases from J, with 9 bases in between. Germline CDR1 and CDR2: SEHNR and FQNEAQ (reference sequence). The CDR3 nucleotides read TGTGCCAGCAGCTTAGAGGTGGGCCATAATTCACCCCTCCACTTT. Its protein is CASSLEVGHNSPLHF.

V usage is TRBV30 and J usage is TRBJ1-3; D is undetermined. Trimming removed 7 bases at V and 4 bases at J, with 17 bases between. This CDR3 comprises 14 residues. Germline V gene data show CDR1 as GTSNPN and CDR2 as SVGIG (reference sequence). The CDR3 protein is CASNGRLGGNTIYF. CDR3 bases: TGTGCCTCGAACGGACGACTGGGGGGAAACACCATATATTTT.

The table lists this clone with a few counts. The gene calls are TRBV9 and TRBJ2-1; the D gene is possibly TRBD1 (6 bases). V was clipped by 2 bases and J by 8 bases, with 20 bases between them. CDR1 and CDR2 (germline): SGDLS, YYNGEE. There are 16 residues in the CDR3. CDR3 DNA sequence: TGTGCCAGCAGCGTTAGAGGGGACACTAAGGGTCATGAGCAGTTCTTC. Protein sequence: CASSVRGDTKGHEQFF.

V is TRBV7-9 and J is TRBJ2-5, with 8 bases lining up with TRBD2. Germline CDR1 reads SEHNR; CDR2 reads FQNEAQ (reference sequence). V lost 2 bases to trimming and J lost 0 bases; unmatched junction nucleotides: 8. The CDR3 has 17 residues. For the CDR3, the DNA is TGTGCCAGCAGCTTACTATCGGACGGGAGGGACCAAGAGACCCAGTACTTC. Its translation: CASSLLSDGRDQETQYF.

The chain has TRBV6-1 and TRBJ2-3; possibly TRBD1 for D (5 bases). The CDR3 consists of 15 residues. Germline values: CDR1 MNHNS, CDR2 SASEGT. Trimming pared 2 bases from V and 5 bases from J, leaving 14 bases between. CDR3 nucleotides: TGTGCCAGCAGTGAAAACCCGGACATATTAGATACGCAGTATTTT. This codes for CASSENPDILDTQYF.

This clone appeared a single time. The chain recombines TRBV6-5 with TRBJ1-2; 12 bases align to TRBD1. Trimming removed 5 bases from V and 6 bases from J; junction bases left unmatched: 4. Germline V gene sequence: CDR1 MNHEY, CDR2 SVGAGI. The CDR3 runs 14 residues. The CDR3 nucleotides are TGTGCCAGCAGTCGGGACAGGGGGCGAAATGGCTACACCTTC. Translating gives CASSRDRGRNGYTF.

The CDR3 bases are TGTGCCAGCAGCCCCCCGGGAGCACCCACCTACGAGCAGTACTTC. This sequence encodes CASSPPGAPTYEQYF. This chain joins TRBV3-1 (or the pseudogene TRBV3-2) and TRBJ2-7; D is perhaps TRBD2 (6 bases). This CDR3 is 15 amino acids long. Trimming removed 4 bases from V and 2 bases from J, with 15 bases in between. Germline CDR1 LGHDT, CDR2 YNNKEL (reference sequence).

V and J are TRBV20-1 and TRBJ2-5; no firm D call. CDR1 and CDR2 (germline): DFQATT, SNEGSKA (reference sequence). With 3 bases removed from V and 6 bases from J, the gap between germline ends came to 14 bases. The CDR3 loop spans 13 amino acids. The CDR3 DNA follows: TGCAGTGCTAGTACTGGGCAGTGGAAGACCCAGTACTTC. Translation: CSASTGQWKTQYF.

V usage is TRBV6-5 and J usage is TRBJ1-4; 7 bases map to TRBD1. The CDR3 loop spans 14 amino acids. With 8 bases clipped from V and 7 bases from J, the junction kept 10 bases outside the gene matches. The V gene's germline CDR1 is MNHEY and CDR2 SVGAGI. The CDR3 bases are TGTGCCAGCTCATGGACAGGTCCGTTTGAAAAACTGTTTTTT. This encodes CASSWTGPFEKLFF.

The CDR3 loop is CSAAGQSNEQYF. The CDR3 coding sequence is TGCAGCGCCGCCGGACAGAGCAACGAGCAGTACTTC. The rearrangement links TRBV29-1 to TRBJ2-7, with D perhaps TRBD1 (6 bases). The germline CDR1 and CDR2 sequences are SQVTM and ANQGSEA. The CDR3 loop spans 12 amino acids. V lost 7 bases and J 5 bases, leaving 15 bases between the germline ends.

The V call is TRBV19, the J call TRBJ1-1, with D possibly being TRBD1 (5 bases). This CDR3 has 14 amino acids. The V gene's germline CDR1 is LNHDA and CDR2 SQIVND (reference sequence). V was clipped by 5 bases and J by 3 bases, with 13 bases between them. DNA of the CDR3: TGTGCCAGTAGTCTCCGACAGAGAGACACTGAAGCTTTCTTT. Its protein product is CASSLRQRDTEAFF.

This chain links TRBV28 with TRBJ1-1; D unclear. Trimming cost V 2 bases and J 0 bases, with 13 bases left between them. The CDR3 length is 16 residues. In germline, CDR1 is MDHEN, CDR2 SYDVKM. CDR3 amino acids: CASSLIAPEMNTEAFF. For the CDR3, the DNA is TGTGCCAGCAGTTTAATTGCTCCAGAGATGAACACTGAAGCTTTCTTT.

The chain employs TRBV6-5 and TRBJ2-7; the match to TRBD1 covers 10 bases. The CDR3 is 14 amino acids. V lost 6 bases, J lost 4 bases, and 6 bases stayed unmatched. Germline CDR1 MNHEY, CDR2 SVGAGI. The CDR3 DNA sequence: TGTGCCAGCAGATCACGGGACAGGGGATACGAGCAGTACTTC. Protein sequence: CASRSRDRGYEQYF.

The chain uses TRBV7-9 and TRBJ1-5, with D tentatively TRBD1 (5 bases). This CDR3 comprises 13 residues. V lost 3 bases to trimming and J lost 4 bases, with 7 bases between them. Germline V lookup: CDR1 SEHNR, CDR2 FQNEAQ (reference sequence). The CDR3 DNA reads as TGTGCCAGCAGCTTCGGGGGAAATCAGCCCCAGCATTTT. Translating gives CASSFGGNQPQHF.

A single count supports this clone. The CDR3 reads CASSYLGNSNQPQHF. The CDR3, as DNA: TGTGCCAGCAGTTACTTGGGGAATAGCAATCAGCCCCAGCATTTT. The J gene is TRBJ1-5, the V gene TRBV6-2 or TRBV6-3, with no clear D. The CDR3 consists of 15 residues. Trimming cost V 1 base and J 0 bases, with 7 bases left between them. CDR1 and CDR2 from the germline V gene are MNHEY and SVGEGT.

The V gene is TRBV7-9, the J gene TRBJ2-7; D may be TRBD2 (6 bases). Germline values: CDR1 SEHNR, CDR2 FQNEAQ (reference sequence). With 2 bases removed from V and 2 bases from J, the gap between germline ends came to 10 bases. The CDR3 contains 14 residues. The CDR3 loop is CASSLKGTPYEQYF. DNA of the CDR3: TGTGCCAGCAGCTTAAAGGGGACTCCCTACGAGCAGTACTTC. The full variable domain, completed using reference TRBV7-9 and TRBJ2-7, is DTGVSQNPRHKITKRGQNVTFRCDPISEHNRLYWYRQTLGQGPEFLTYFQNEAQLEKSRLLSDRFSAERPKGSFSTLEIQRTEQGDSAMYLCASSLKGTPYEQYFGPGTRLTVT.

This clone showed up just once. The chain joins TRBV2 to TRBJ1-2; TRBD1 agrees at 9 bases. There are 15 residues in the CDR3. The trim removed 6 bases at V and 3 bases at J, leaving 8 bases unmatched. Germline V gives CDR1 SNHLY, CDR2 FYNNEI. CDR3 amino acids: CASRPTGGLYYGYTF. For the CDR3, the DNA is TGTGCCAGCAGGCCCACAGGGGGCCTTTACTATGGCTACACCTTC. Looking up the rest from reference TRBV2 and TRBJ1-2 gives the full variable domain: EPEVTQTPSHQVTQMGQEVILRCVPISNHLYFYWYRQILGQKVEFLVSFYNNEISEKSEIFDDQFSVERPDGSNFTLKIRSTKLEDSAMYFCASRPTGGLYYGYTFGSGTRLTVV.

J is TRBJ1-2 and V is TRBV6-5; D is uncertain. The CDR3 is 12 amino acids. Germline V gene sequence: CDR1 MNHEY, CDR2 SVGAGI. With 10 bases removed from V and 7 bases from J, the gap between germline ends came to 16 bases. In DNA form, the CDR3 reads TGTGCCACCCTATATTCTGGCGGTGGCTACACCTTC. It codes for CATLYSGGGYTF.

The rearrangement joins TRBV20-1 to TRBJ2-4; no clear D gene. The CDR3 sequence is 11 residues long. V lost 4 bases, J lost 8 bases, and 9 bases lay in between. Germline-derived CDR1 and CDR2 are DFQATT and SNEGSKA (reference sequence). CDR3 loop: CSANYIYIQYF. The CDR3 DNA is TGCAGTGCTAACTATATATACATTCAGTACTTC.